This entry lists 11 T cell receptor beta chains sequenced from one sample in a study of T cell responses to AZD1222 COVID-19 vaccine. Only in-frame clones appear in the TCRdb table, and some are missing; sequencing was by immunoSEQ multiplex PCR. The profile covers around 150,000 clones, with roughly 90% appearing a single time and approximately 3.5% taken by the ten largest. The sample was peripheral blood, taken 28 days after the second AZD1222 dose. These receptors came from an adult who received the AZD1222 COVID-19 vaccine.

The CDR3 DNA sequence: TGTGCCAGCAGTCGAACAGGGGTGGGCAATTCACCCCTCCACTTT. Amino acid sequence: CASSRTGVGNSPLHF. The rearrangement links TRBV27 to TRBJ1-6; TRBD1 matches at 7 bases. This CDR3 has 15 amino acids. Germline V gene lookup returns CDR1 MNHEY and CDR2 SMNVEV (reference sequence). Trimming took 5 bases from V and 7 from J; bases not matched to a gene: 8.

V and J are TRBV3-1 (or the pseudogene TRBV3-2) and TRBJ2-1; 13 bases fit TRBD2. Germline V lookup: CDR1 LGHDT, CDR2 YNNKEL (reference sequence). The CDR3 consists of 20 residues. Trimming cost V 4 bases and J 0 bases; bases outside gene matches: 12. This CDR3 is CASSRVPGLAGTSSYNEQFF. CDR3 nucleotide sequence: TGTGCCAGCAGCCGGGTACCGGGACTAGCGGGAACAAGCTCCTACAATGAGCAGTTCTTC.

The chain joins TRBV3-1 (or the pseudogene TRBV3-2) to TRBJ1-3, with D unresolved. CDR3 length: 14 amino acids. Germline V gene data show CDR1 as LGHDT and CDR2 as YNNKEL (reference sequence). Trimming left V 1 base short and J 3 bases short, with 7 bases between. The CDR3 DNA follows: TGTGCCAGCAGCCAAGTTCAATTTGGAAACACCATATATTTT. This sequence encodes CASSQVQFGNTIYF.

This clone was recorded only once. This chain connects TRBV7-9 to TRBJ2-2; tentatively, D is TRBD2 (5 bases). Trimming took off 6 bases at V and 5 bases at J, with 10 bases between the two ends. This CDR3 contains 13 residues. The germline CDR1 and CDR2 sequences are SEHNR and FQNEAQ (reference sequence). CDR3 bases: TGTGCCAGCAGGGCGACGGGGACCGGGGAGCTGTTTTTT. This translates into CASRATGTGELFF.

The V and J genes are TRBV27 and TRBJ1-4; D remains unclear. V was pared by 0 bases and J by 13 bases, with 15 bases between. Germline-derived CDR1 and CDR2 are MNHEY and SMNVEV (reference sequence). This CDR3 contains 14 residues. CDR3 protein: CASSLSIQEGILFF. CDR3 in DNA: TGTGCCAGCAGTTTATCGATCCAGGAAGGAATACTGTTTTTT.

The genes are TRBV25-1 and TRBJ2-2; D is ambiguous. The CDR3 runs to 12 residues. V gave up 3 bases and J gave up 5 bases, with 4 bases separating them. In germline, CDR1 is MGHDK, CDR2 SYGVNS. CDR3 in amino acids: CASSDWTGELFF. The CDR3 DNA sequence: TGTGCCAGCAGTGATTGGACCGGGGAGCTGTTTTTT.

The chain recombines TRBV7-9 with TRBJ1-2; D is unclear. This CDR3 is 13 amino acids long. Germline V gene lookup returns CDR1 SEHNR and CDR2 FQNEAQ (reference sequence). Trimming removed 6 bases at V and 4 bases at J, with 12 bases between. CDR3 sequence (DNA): TGTGCCAGCAGTCAGACCGACATCTATGGCTACACCTTC. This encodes CASSQTDIYGYTF.

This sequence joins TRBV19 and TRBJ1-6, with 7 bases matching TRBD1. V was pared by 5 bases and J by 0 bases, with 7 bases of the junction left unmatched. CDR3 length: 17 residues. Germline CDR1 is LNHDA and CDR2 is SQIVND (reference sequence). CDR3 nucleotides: TGTGCCAGTAGTCGCGGGACAGTAAGCTCCTATAATTCACCCCTCCACTTT. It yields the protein CASSRGTVSSYNSPLHF.

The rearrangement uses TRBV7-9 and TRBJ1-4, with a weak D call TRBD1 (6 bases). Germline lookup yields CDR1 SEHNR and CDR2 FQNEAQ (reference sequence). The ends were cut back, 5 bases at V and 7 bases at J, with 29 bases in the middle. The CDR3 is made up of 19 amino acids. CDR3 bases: TGTGCCAGCAGCCAAATTCGGTGGGGACATCGAATTGGGGGTGAAAAACTGTTTTTT. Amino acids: CASSQIRWGHRIGGEKLFF.

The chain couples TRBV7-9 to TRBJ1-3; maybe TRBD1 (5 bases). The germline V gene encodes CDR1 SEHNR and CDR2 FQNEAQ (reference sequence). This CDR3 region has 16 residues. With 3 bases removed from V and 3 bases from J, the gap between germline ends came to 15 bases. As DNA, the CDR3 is TGTGCCAGCAGCTTTATGGGGGGAAATGGTGGAAACACCATATATTTT. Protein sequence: CASSFMGGNGGNTIYF. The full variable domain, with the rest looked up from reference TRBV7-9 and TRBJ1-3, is DTGVSQNPRHKITKRGQNVTFRCDPISEHNRLYWYRQTLGQGPEFLTYFQNEAQLEKSRLLSDRFSAERPKGSFSTLEIQRTEQGDSAMYLCASSFMGGNGGNTIYFGEGSWLTVV.

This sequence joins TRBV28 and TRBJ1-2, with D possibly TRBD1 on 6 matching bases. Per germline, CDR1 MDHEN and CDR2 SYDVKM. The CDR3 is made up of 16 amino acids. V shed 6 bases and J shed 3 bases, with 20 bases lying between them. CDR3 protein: CASSPASGGQDYGYTF. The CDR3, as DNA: TGTGCCAGCAGCCCAGCCAGCGGGGGGCAGGACTATGGCTACACCTTC.